These 23 T cell receptor beta chains share one sample of origin, sequenced in a study of blood T cell repertoires in COVID-19 (TCRdb year 2020). The library came from the immunoSEQ multiplex PCR assay. In its TCRdb copy, this immuneACCESS table keeps in-frame sequences only and misses some clones. Where compared with another copy, unresolved V genes explain less than half of these, and the others have no known cause. This sample holds hundreds of thousands of clones; roughly 88% were observed only once. The biggest ten clones account for under 1.5% of the sample. Sequencing used peripheral blood. These receptors all stem from a woman between 25 and 40 years old with active or convalescent COVID-19.

The CDR3 sequence: CASSSLGLVPTDTQYF. CDR3 DNA: TGTGCCAGCAGTTCCCTAGGACTAGTCCCTACAGATACGCAGTATTTT. The chain has TRBV6-6 and TRBJ2-3; 7 bases match TRBD2. The CDR3 length is 16 residues. Germline V gives CDR1 MNHNY, CDR2 SVGAGI (reference sequence). J was trimmed by 3 bases and V by 4 bases; bases with no gene match: 10.

This chain connects TRBV18 to TRBJ1-2, with D hard to call. V lost 0 bases, J lost 5 bases, and 10 bases lay in between. The CDR3 loop spans 14 amino acids. The germline gives CDR1 KGHSH, CDR2 LQKENI. CDR3 DNA: TGTGCCAGCTCACCACCTGGAGATAAGTATGGCTACACCTTC. Encoded protein: CASSPPGDKYGYTF.

The chain has TRBV21-1 and TRBJ2-7; the D call of TRBD2 is as the table states it, not checked on the DNA. TRBV21-1 is flagged as a pseudogene. The CDR3 loop spans 15 amino acids. CDR3 bases: TGTGCCAGTCCCCCGGGGAGACTCCCCTCCTACGAGCAGTACTTC. Its protein is CASPPGRLPSYEQYF.

The V call is TRBV6-5, the J call TRBJ1-2, with TRBD1 matching 7 bases. Per germline, CDR1 MNHEY and CDR2 SVGAGI. CDR3 size: 11 residues. V lost 5 bases and J lost 7; bases outside the gene matches: 1. The CDR3 protein is CASSRQGGYTF. The CDR3 DNA reads as TGTGCCAGCAGTAGACAGGGTGGCTACACCTTC.

This clone was seen more than once but under ten times. This CDR3 reads CASSPLLAGFYNEQFF. The CDR3 DNA reads as TGTGCCAGCAGTCCCCTACTAGCGGGATTCTACAATGAGCAGTTCTTC. The chain recombines TRBV28 with TRBJ2-1, with 10 bases that match TRBD2. Germline trimming cut 5 bases from V and 3 bases from J; bases unmatched to any gene: 7. This CDR3 contains 16 residues. In germline, CDR1 is MDHEN, CDR2 SYDVKM.

The rearrangement uses TRBV2 and TRBJ1-4, with TRBD1 as a possible D gene (6 bases). The CDR3 totals 16 residues. Germline assignment: CDR1 SNHLY and CDR2 FYNNEI. Trimming shortened V by 4 bases and J by 10 bases, and 22 bases separated the two germline ends. CDR3 protein: CASSGPGFGGLVKLFF. The CDR3 DNA sequence: TGTGCCAGCAGTGGGCCAGGGTTTGGGGGCCTTGTAAAACTGTTTTTT.

The gene calls are TRBV10-2 and TRBJ1-2; the match to TRBD1 covers 7 bases. V lost 8 bases and J lost 5; bases outside the gene matches: 5. The CDR3 extends over 12 amino acids. Looked up from germline, CDR1 is WSHSY and CDR2 is SAAADI. CDR3 sequence reads: CASREGAYGYTF. Here the CDR3 DNA reads TGCGCCAGCCGGGAGGGGGCTTATGGCTACACCTTC.

This clone was observed a few times. The V call is TRBV5-1, the J call TRBJ2-1; 15 bases align to TRBD2. The J segment lost 2 bases and the V segment lost 4 bases, leaving 7 bases of the junction unmatched. The CDR3 extends over 18 amino acids. Germline assignment: CDR1 SGHRS and CDR2 YFSETQ. CDR3 in DNA: TGCGCCAGCAGCCCAGGGACTAGCGGGGGGCAGGCCTACAATGAGCAGTTCTTC. Its protein is CASSPGTSGGQAYNEQFF.

This rearrangement joins TRBV3-1 (or the pseudogene TRBV3-2) to TRBJ2-7, with D hard to call. V lost 1 base, J lost 0 bases, and 7 bases lay in between. CDR1 LGHDT and CDR2 YNNKEL come from the germline V gene (reference sequence). This CDR3 has 14 residues. The CDR3 is CASSQVVNSYEQYF. The CDR3 DNA reads TGTGCCAGCAGCCAAGTAGTCAACTCCTACGAGCAGTACTTC.

CDR3 nucleotide sequence: TGTGCCAGCAGTTATATCAGGGCGGGGAGCACTGAAGCTTTCTTT. Its protein is CASSYIRAGSTEAFF. The chain carries TRBV27 and TRBJ1-1, with D perhaps TRBD1 (5 bases). CDR1 is MNHEY, CDR2 SMNVEV, per germline (reference sequence). CDR3 length: 15 residues. Trimming removed 4 bases at V and 4 bases at J, with 16 bases between.

V is TRBV11-2 and J is TRBJ2-1, with D perhaps matching TRBD2 (5 bases). The V and J ends lost 5 bases and 6 bases respectively, with 17 bases between them. The CDR3 is 15 amino acids. The germline V gene encodes CDR1 SGHAT and CDR2 FQNNGV. CDR3 region: CASSPVASRFNEQFF. The CDR3 DNA reads TGTGCCAGCAGCCCAGTGGCTAGCAGGTTCAATGAGCAGTTCTTC.

The chain combines TRBV5-4 with TRBJ2-5; 13 nucleotides match TRBD2. The V gene end was trimmed by 4 bases and the J gene end by 2 bases; junction bases not matched to a gene: 5. Germline V gene data show CDR1 as SGHNT and CDR2 as YYREEE (reference sequence). This CDR3 is 16 amino acids long. The CDR3 DNA follows: TGTGCCAGCAGCGGGACTAGCGGGACGCTTCAAGAGACCCAGTACTTC. Its translation: CASSGTSGTLQETQYF. The entire variable domain, with the rest obtained from reference TRBV5-4 and TRBJ2-5, is as follows: ETGVTQSPTHLIKTRGQQVTLRCSSQSGHNTVSWYQQALGQGPQFIFQYYREEENGRGNFPPRFSGLQFPNYSSELNVNALELDDSALYLCASSGTSGTLQETQYFGPGTRLLVL.

The J gene is TRBJ1-6, the V gene TRBV5-1; 8 bases map to TRBD1. Germline CDR1 is SGHRS and CDR2 is YFSETQ. After removal of 0 bases from V and 10 bases from J, the junction contained 9 bases not matched to a gene. The CDR3 loop spans 16 amino acids. The CDR3 nucleotides are TGCGCCAGCAGCTTGGAAATTGGACAGGGTTGGTCACCCCTCCACTTT. It translates to CASSLEIGQGWSPLHF. Looking up the rest from reference TRBV5-1 and TRBJ1-6 gives the full variable domain: KAGVTQTPRYLIKTRGQQVTLSCSPISGHRSVSWYQQTPGQGLQFLFEYFSETQRNKGNFPGRFSGRQFSNSRSEMNVSTLELGDSALYLCASSLEIGQGWSPLHFGNGTRLTVT.

J is TRBJ2-7 and V is TRBV6-1; TRBD1 might be the D (5 bases). The germline V gene has CDR1 MNHNS and CDR2 SASEGT. The CDR3 has 13 residues. Trimming left V 3 bases short and J 4 bases short, with 10 bases between. Here the CDR3 reads CASSEPQEYEQYF. In nucleotides, the CDR3 is TGTGCCAGCAGTGAGCCACAGGAATACGAGCAGTACTTC.

This chain links TRBV6-5 with TRBJ2-7; 10 bases map to TRBD1. Unmatched junction bases numbered 3, after V lost 0 bases and J lost 4 bases. Germline-derived CDR1 and CDR2 are MNHEY and SVGAGI. CDR3 length: 15 amino acids. CDR3 sequence reads: CASSYSRDRGYEQYF. The CDR3 nucleotides are TGTGCCAGCAGTTACTCGAGGGACAGGGGTTACGAGCAGTACTTC.

The rearrangement joins TRBV5-1 to TRBJ2-7; D might be TRBD2 (5 bases). The CDR3 sequence is 15 residues long. Trimming left V 0 bases short and J 5 bases short, with 15 bases between. From germline, CDR1 is SGHRS and CDR2 YFSETQ. In DNA, the CDR3 is TGCGCCAGCAGCTTGGATACAGATTCGGGAAACGAGCAGTACTTC. Protein sequence: CASSLDTDSGNEQYF.

The chain employs TRBV19 and TRBJ1-2; TRBD1 matches 9 bases. V was clipped by 7 bases and J by 4 bases; unmatched bases: 16. The CDR3 spans 17 residues. Germline V gene sequence: CDR1 LNHDA, CDR2 SQIVND (reference sequence). CDR3 sequence reads: CASTPYRDRAKGYGYTF. CDR3 nucleotide sequence: TGTGCCAGTACCCCCTATAGGGACAGGGCCAAGGGCTATGGCTACACCTTC.

The CDR3: CASSQPVAKNIQYF. The DNA for the CDR3 is TGTGCCAGCAGCCAACCAGTAGCCAAAAACATTCAGTACTTC. This chain connects TRBV13 to TRBJ2-4; D gene uncertain. Between the trimmed V and J ends, which lost 5 bases and 0 bases, there was a span of 8 bases. The germline V gene has CDR1 PRHDT and CDR2 FYEKMQ (reference sequence). The CDR3 loop spans 14 amino acids.

The chain couples TRBV7-8 to TRBJ2-3; possibly TRBD2 for D (6 bases). V gave up 2 bases and J gave up 3 bases, with 18 bases separating them. The CDR3 covers 17 residues. Germline V gene sequence: CDR1 SGHVS, CDR2 FQNEAQ. The CDR3, as DNA: TGTGCCAGCAGCTTAAGGTGGGGGGTTGAGGGGACAGATACGCAGTATTTT. Its translation: CASSLRWGVEGTDTQYF.

This rearrangement joins TRBV6-5 to TRBJ1-1, with D maybe TRBD1 (5 bases). CDR1 is MNHEY, CDR2 SVGAGI, per germline. Trimming left V 6 bases short and J 1 base short, with 9 bases between. CDR3 size: 13 residues. CDR3 nucleotide sequence: TGTGCCAGCAGGGGAACAGGGAACACTGAAGCTTTCTTT. This codes for CASRGTGNTEAFF.

V is TRBV6-4 and J is TRBJ1-6; D gene ambiguous. Trimming took off 3 bases at V and 9 bases at J, with 15 bases between the two ends. The CDR3 spans 15 residues. Germline CDR1 reads MRHNA; CDR2 reads SNTAGT. The CDR3 region is CASSEGGVGVSPLHF. Here the CDR3 DNA reads TGTGCCAGCAGTGAAGGCGGGGTAGGAGTTTCACCCCTCCACTTT.

The J gene is TRBJ2-7, the V gene TRBV6-1, with TRBD1 identical over 9 bases. The CDR3 has 19 amino acids. The germline V gene encodes CDR1 MNHNS and CDR2 SASEGT. With 2 bases clipped from V and 3 bases from J, the junction kept 17 bases outside the gene matches. The CDR3 sequence: CASSETGGAKGGMSYEQYF. The CDR3 DNA follows: TGTGCCAGCAGTGAAACAGGGGGCGCAAAAGGAGGGATGAGCTACGAGCAGTACTTC.

V usage is TRBV10-3 and J usage is TRBJ1-2; D gene uncertain. V shed 4 bases and J shed 6 bases, with 12 bases lying between them. The CDR3 totals 13 residues. Germline-derived CDR1 and CDR2 are ENHRY and SYGVKD. The CDR3 loop reads CAISAEVRNGYTF. For the CDR3, the DNA is TGTGCCATCAGTGCGGAGGTACGCAATGGCTACACCTTC.